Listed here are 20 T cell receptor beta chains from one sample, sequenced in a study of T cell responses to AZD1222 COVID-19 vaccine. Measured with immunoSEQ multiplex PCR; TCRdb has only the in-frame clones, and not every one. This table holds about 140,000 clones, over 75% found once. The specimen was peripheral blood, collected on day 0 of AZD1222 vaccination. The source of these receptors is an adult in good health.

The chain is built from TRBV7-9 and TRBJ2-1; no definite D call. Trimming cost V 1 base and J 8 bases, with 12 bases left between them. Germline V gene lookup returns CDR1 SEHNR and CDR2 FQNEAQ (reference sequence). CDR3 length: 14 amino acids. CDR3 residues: CASSLERINDEQFF. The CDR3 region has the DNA TGTGCCAGCAGCTTAGAAAGGATAAACGATGAGCAGTTCTTC.

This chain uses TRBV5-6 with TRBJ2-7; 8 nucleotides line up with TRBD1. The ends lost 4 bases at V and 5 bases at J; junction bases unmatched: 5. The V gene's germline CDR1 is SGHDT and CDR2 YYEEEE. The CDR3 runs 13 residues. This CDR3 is CASSRRGPHEQYF. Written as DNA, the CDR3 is TGTGCCAGCAGCCGCAGGGGGCCCCACGAGCAGTACTTC.

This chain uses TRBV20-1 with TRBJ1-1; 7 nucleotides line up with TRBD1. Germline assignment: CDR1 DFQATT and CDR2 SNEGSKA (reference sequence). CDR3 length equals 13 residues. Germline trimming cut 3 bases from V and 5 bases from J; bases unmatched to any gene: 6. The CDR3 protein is CSASPDRVTEAFF. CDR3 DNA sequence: TGCAGTGCTAGTCCTGACAGGGTAACTGAAGCTTTCTTT.

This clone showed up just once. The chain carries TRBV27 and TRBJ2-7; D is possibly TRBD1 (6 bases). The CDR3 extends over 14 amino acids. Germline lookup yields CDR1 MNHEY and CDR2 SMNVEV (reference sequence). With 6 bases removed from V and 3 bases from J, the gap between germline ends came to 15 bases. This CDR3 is CASRPGTSGYEQYF. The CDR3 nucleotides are TGTGCCAGCAGACCCGGGACATCAGGCTACGAGCAGTACTTC.

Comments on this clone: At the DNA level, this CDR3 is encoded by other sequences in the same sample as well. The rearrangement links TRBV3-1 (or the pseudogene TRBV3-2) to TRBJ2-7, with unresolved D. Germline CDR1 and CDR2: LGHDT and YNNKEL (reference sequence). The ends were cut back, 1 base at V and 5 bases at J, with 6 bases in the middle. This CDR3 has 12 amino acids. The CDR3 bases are TGTGCCAGCAGCCAAGTTAAAAACGAGCAGTACTTC. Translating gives CASSQVKNEQYF.

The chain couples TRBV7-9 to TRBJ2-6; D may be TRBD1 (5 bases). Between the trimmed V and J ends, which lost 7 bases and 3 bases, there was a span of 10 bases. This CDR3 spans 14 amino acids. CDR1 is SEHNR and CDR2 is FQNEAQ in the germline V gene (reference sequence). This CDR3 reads CASTLGRGANVLTF. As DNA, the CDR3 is TGTGCCAGCACCTTGGGGCGTGGGGCCAACGTCCTGACTTTC.

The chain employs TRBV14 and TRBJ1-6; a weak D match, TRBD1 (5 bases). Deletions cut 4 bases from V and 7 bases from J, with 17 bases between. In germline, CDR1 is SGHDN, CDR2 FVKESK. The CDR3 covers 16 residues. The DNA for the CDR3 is TGTGCCAGCAGCCTTAAGTACGGGGCCCTAAATTCACCCCTCCACTTT. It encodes CASSLKYGALNSPLHF.

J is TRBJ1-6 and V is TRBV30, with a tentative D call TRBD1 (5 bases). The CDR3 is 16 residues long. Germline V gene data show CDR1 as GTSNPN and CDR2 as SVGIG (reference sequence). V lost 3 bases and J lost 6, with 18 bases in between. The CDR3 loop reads CAWRDWGGIVNSPLHF. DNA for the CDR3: TGTGCCTGGAGGGACTGGGGGGGGATCGTTAATTCACCCCTCCACTTT.

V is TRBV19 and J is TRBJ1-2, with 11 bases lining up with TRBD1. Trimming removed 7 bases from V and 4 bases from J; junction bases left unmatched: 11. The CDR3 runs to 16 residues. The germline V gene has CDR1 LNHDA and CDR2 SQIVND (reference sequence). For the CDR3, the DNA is TGTGCCAGTACCATAGGGGGGACAGGGGGTGCCTATGGCTACACCTTC. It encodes CASTIGGTGGAYGYTF. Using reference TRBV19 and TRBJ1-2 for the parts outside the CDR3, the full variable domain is DGGITQSPKYLFRKEGQNVTLSCEQNLNHDAMYWYRQDPGQGLRLIYYSQIVNDFQKGDIAEGYSVSREKKESFPLTVTSAQKNPTAFYLCASTIGGTGGAYGYTFGSGTRLTVV.

The CDR3 nucleotides are TGCGCCAGCAAGGGGGCTCCAGACACTGAAGCTTTCTTT. Amino acid sequence: CASKGAPDTEAFF. The chain combines TRBV5-1 with TRBJ1-1; 7 positions match TRBD1. From germline, CDR1 is SGHRS and CDR2 YFSETQ. The CDR3 spans 13 residues. The ends lost 6 bases at V and 3 bases at J; junction bases unmatched: 5.

CDR3 in amino acids: CASSPLADSYEQYF. CDR3 sequence (DNA): TGTGCCAGCTCACCCCTAGCGGATTCCTACGAGCAGTACTTC. The chain joins TRBV18 to TRBJ2-7; 7 nucleotides match TRBD2. This CDR3 comprises 14 residues. J was trimmed by 1 base and V by 3 bases; bases with no gene match: 3. The V gene's germline CDR1 is KGHSH and CDR2 LQKENI.

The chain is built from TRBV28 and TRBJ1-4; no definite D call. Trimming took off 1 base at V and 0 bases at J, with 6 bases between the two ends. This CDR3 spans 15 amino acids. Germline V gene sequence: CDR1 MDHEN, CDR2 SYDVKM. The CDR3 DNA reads TGTGCCAGCAGTTTATATGGGGCAACTAATGAAAAACTGTTTTTT. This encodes CASSLYGATNEKLFF.

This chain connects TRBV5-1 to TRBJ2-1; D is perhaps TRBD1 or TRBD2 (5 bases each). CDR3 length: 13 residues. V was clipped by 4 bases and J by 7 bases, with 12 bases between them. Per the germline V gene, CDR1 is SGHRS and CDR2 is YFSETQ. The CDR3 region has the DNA TGCGCCAGCAGCCCCGGGACGGGGAATGAGCAGTTCTTC. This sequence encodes CASSPGTGNEQFF.

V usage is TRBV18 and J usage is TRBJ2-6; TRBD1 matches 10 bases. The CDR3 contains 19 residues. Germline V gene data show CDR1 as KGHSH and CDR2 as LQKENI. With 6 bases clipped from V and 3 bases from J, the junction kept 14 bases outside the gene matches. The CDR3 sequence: CASSLQAGQGYYGANVLTF. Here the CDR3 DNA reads TGTGCCAGCTCGCTTCAAGCGGGACAGGGGTATTATGGGGCCAACGTCCTGACTTTC.

Here the CDR3 reads CASSTDTYYEQYF. The DNA for the CDR3 is TGTGCCAGCAGCACGGACACCTACTACGAGCAGTACTTC. The chain is built from TRBV7-8 and TRBJ2-7; the D gene is possibly TRBD1 (5 bases). The CDR3 has 13 residues. CDR1 SGHVS and CDR2 FQNEAQ come from the germline V gene. With 5 bases removed from V and 3 bases from J, the gap between germline ends came to 11 bases.

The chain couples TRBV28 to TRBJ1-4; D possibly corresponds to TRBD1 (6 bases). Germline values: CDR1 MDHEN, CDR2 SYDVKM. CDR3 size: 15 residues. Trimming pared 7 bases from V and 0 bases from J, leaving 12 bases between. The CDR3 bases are TGTGCCAGCACACGGGGGCCCGCAACTAATGAAAAACTGTTTTTT. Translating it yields CASTRGPATNEKLFF.

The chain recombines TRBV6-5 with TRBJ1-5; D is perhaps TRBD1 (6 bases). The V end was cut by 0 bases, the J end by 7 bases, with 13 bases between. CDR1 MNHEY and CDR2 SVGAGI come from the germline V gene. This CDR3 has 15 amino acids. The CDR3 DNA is TGTGCCAGCAGTTACTCTACAGGGAACAACCAGCCCCAGCATTTT. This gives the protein CASSYSTGNNQPQHF.

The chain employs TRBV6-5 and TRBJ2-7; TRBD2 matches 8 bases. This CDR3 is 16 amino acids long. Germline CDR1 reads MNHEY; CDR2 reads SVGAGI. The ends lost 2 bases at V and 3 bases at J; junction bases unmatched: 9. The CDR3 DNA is TGTGCCAGCAGTTACATGAGTCTAGCGGGTAACTACGAGCAGTACTTC. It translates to CASSYMSLAGNYEQYF.

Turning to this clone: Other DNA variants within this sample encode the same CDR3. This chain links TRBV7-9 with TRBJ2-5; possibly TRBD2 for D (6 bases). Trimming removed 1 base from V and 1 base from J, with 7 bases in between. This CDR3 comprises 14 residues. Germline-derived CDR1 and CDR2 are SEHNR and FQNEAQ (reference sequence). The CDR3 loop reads CASSLGGVQETQYF. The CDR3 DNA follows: TGTGCCAGCAGCTTAGGGGGGGTCCAAGAGACCCAGTACTTC.

CDR3 sequence reads: CASSLGGLSGNTIYF. CDR3 nucleotide sequence: TGCGCCAGCAGCTTGGGGGGACTGTCTGGAAACACCATATATTTT. The chain uses TRBV5-1 and TRBJ1-3, with TRBD1 as a possible D gene (5 bases). Trimming stripped 0 bases from V and 1 base from J, with 8 bases between. CDR1 SGHRS and CDR2 YFSETQ come from the germline V gene. This CDR3 spans 15 amino acids.